The source of this T cell receptor beta chain is a study of blood T cell repertoires in COVID-19. The protocol was immunoSEQ multiplex PCR, while the TCRdb copy is restricted to in-frame clones and leaves out a portion. This repertoire shows a few hundred thousand clones, over 65% found once; its top ten account for approximately 1%. The CDR3 has 17 amino acids. V was shortened by 3 bases and J by 2 bases, with 18 bases between the two germline ends. Germline values: CDR1 SGHNT, CDR2 YYREEE (reference sequence). The sequencing input was peripheral blood. The receptor comes from a human donor with acute or convalescent COVID-19. The donor label of this sample is uncertain. This chain connects TRBV5-4 to TRBJ1-5; perhaps TRBD1 as D (5 bases). CDR3 DNA: TGTGCCAGCAGCTCTTTCGGGGGACCCGAGGGCAATCAGCCCCAGCATTTT. Translation: CASSSFGGPEGNQPQHF.